This T cell receptor beta chain was observed in a study of control samples from healthy donors and cancer patients. Clones were sequenced by immunoSEQ multiplex PCR, and TCRdb holds only the in-frame ones, with some missing. Among around 76,000 clones listed, approximately 91% were seen once. The specimen was PBMCs. This receptor was obtained from a woman in her forties or fifties with colorectal cancer.

The CDR3 is CASSSGTGNYEQYV. The DNA of the CDR3 is TGCGCCAGCAGCTCAGGGACAGGTAACTACGAGCAGTACGTC. The chain couples TRBV5-1 to TRBJ2-7; 8 bases fit TRBD1. The CDR3 has 14 residues. V shed 3 bases, J shed 3 bases, and the junction held 5 bases outside the gene matches. The germline V gene encodes CDR1 SGHRS and CDR2 YFSETQ.